This TCR beta chain was identified in a study of neurological immune-mediated disorders. This clonotype was found many times. This CDR3 comprises 14 residues. V was trimmed by 2 bases and J by 3 bases, leaving 11 bases between them. The V gene's germline CDR1 is SGHTS and CDR2 YDEGEE. TCRdb re-derived calls from the 5' RACE reads in MiXCR, one entry per CDR3 protein. The repertoire holds about 70,000 distinct CDR3 sequences, with 4.8% as singletons. The sequence was obtained from an older woman with multiple sclerosis. Sequencing was carried out using PBMCs. The rearrangement uses TRBV5-8 and TRBJ1-2; D is possibly TRBD1 (5 bases). This CDR3 is CASSLRGVDYGYTF. CDR3 nucleotides: TGTGCCAGCAGCTTACGGGGGGTGGACTATGGCTACACCTTC.